This entry describes one TCR beta chain. The antigen is undetermined. The data were taken from a study of siplizumab effects on memory and regulatory T cells. Study-wide points: Significant reduction of alloreactive sequences traceable to unstimulated CD4+ memory cells was observed with siplizumab. Treg origin accounted for an average of approximately 69% of mappable alloreactive CD4+ clones with siplizumab and roughly 26% in controls. Roughly 75-97% of proliferating CD4+ or CD8+ clones lacked a naive or memory phenotype that could be assigned.

The germline V gene encodes CDR1 LNHNV and CDR2 YYDKDF (reference sequence). The CDR3 is made up of 14 amino acids. V lost 0 bases and J 2 bases, leaving 6 bases between the germline ends. TCRdb's table, derived via immunoSEQ multiplex PCR, lists solely in-frame clones and lacks some. The sample gives about 110,000 clones, 93% of which show up once; about 0.34% is in the top ten. The chain is built from TRBV15 and TRBJ2-3; D remains unclear. Sequencing was done on a sample of CD4+ T cells sorted from blood. The clonotype was recovered from a human donor in good health. The CDR3 region has the DNA TGTGCCACCAGCAGAGACAAATCCACAGATACGCAGTATTTT. Translated, it gives CATSRDKSTDTQYF.